This T cell receptor (beta chain) stems from a study of breast tumors, draining lymph nodes, adjacent tissues. Regarding the study as a whole: Findings are consistent with lymph node origin and intratumoral expansion of most tumor T cells.

This clonotype is judged medium-sized. What it binds is not known. TCRdb reanalysed the multiplex PCR reads using MiXCR and keeps one entry per CDR3 protein. The sample includes about 21,000 distinct CDR3 sequences, 58% of them seen just once. The germline gives CDR1 DFQATT, CDR2 SNEGSKA (reference sequence). The CDR3 consists of 14 residues. V lost 4 bases and J lost 2, with 13 bases in between. This clonotype was sampled from a female donor with breast cancer. Some clones in this sample may be carry-over from other donors' samples. The sequenced material came from breast tumor tissue. The rearrangement joins TRBV20-1 to TRBJ2-3; D could derive from TRBD1 or TRBD2 (5 bases each). CDR3 in DNA: TGCAGTGCTAAGGAGAGGGGATCCACAGATACGCAGTATTTT. Protein sequence: CSAKERGSTDTQYF.